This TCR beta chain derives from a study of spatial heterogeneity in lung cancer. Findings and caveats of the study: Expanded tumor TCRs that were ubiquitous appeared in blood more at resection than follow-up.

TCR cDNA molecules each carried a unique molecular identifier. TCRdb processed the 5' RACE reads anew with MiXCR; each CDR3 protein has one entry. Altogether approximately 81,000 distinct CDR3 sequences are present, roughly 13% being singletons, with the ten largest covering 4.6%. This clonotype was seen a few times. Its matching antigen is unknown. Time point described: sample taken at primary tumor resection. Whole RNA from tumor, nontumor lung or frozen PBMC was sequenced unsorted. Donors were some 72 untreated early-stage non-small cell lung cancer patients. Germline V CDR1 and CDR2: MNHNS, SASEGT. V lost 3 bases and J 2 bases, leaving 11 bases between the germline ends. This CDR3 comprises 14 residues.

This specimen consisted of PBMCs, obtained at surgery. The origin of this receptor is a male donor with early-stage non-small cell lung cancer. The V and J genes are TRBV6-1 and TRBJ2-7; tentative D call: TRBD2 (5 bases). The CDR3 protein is CASSESGGAYEQYF. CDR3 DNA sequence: TGTGCCAGCAGTGAGAGCGGCGGAGCCTACGAGCAGTACTTC.